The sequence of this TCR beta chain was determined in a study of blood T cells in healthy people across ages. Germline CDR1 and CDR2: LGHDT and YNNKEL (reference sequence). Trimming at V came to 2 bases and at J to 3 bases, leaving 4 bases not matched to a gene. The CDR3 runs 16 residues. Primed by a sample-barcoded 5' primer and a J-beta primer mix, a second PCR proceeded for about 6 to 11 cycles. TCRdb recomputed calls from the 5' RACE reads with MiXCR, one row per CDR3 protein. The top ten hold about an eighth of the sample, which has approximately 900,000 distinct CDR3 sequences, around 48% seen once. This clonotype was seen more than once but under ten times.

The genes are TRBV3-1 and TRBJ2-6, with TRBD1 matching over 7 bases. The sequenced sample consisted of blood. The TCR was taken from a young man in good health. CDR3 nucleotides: TGTGCCAGCAGCCAACGAACAGGGGTTGGGGCCAACGTCCTGACTTTC. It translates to CASSQRTGVGANVLTF.